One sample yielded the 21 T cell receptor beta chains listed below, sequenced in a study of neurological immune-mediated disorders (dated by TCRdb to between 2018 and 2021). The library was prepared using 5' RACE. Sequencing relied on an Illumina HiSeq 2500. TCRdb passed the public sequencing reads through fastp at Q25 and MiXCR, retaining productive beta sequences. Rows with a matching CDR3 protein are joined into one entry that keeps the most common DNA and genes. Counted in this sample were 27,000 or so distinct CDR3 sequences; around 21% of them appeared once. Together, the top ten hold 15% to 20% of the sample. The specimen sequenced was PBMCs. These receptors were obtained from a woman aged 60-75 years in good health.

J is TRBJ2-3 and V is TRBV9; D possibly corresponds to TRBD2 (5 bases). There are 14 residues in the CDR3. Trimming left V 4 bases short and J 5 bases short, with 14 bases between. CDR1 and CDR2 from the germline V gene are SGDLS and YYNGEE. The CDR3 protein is CASSLSGMLDTQYF. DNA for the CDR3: TGTGCCAGCAGCCTCTCCGGGATGCTAGATACGCAGTATTTT.

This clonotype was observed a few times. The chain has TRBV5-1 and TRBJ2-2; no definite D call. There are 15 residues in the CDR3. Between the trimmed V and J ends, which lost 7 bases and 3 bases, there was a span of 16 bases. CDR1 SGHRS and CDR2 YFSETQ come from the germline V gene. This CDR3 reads CASRSRPWDTGELFF. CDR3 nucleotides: TGCGCCAGCCGCTCCCGACCCTGGGACACCGGGGAGCTGTTTTTT.

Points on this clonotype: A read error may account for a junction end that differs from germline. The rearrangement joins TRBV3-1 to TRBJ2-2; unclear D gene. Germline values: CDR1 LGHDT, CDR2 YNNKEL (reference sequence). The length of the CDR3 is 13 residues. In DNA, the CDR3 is TGTGTCAGCAGCCAAGTTGAAGGCGGCTGGCTGTTTTTT. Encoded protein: CVSSQVEGGWLFF.

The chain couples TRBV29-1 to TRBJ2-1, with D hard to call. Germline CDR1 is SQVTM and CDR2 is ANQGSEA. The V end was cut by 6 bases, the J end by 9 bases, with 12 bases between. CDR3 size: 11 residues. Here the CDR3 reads CSVLVYGEQFF. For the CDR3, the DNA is TGCAGCGTCCTCGTGTACGGTGAGCAGTTCTTC.

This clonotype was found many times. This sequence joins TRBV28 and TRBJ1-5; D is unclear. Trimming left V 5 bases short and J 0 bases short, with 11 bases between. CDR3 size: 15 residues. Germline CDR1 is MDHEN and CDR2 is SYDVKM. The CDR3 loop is CASSPRVISNQPQHF. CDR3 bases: TGTGCCAGCAGTCCCCGGGTTATTAGCAATCAGCCCCAGCATTTT.

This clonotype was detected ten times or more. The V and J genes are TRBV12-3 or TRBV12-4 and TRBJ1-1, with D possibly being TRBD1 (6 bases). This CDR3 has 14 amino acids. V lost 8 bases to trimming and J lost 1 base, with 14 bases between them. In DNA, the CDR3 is TGTGCCAGCGGAAGACAGGTCCCGAACACTGAAGCTTTCTTT. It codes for CASGRQVPNTEAFF.

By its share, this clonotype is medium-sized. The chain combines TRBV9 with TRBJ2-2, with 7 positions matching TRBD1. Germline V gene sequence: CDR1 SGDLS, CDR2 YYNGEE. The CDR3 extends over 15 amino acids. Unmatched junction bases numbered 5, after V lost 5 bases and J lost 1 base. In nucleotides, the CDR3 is TGTGCCAGCAGTTCTAGACAGGGGAACACCGGGGAGCTGTTTTTT. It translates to CASSSRQGNTGELFF.

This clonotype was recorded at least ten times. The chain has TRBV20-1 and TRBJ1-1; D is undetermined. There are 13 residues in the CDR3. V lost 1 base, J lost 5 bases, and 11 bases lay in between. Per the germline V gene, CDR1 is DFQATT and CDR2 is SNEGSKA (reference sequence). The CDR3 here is CSARGGRGTEAFF. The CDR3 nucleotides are TGCAGTGCTAGAGGAGGGCGCGGGACTGAAGCTTTCTTT.

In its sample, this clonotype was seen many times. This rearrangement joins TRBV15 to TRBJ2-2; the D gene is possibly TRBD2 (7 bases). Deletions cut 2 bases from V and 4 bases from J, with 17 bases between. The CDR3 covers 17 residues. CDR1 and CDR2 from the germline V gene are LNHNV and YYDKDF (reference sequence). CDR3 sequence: CATSRHKGGGATGELFF. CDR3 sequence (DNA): TGTGCCACCAGCAGACACAAAGGAGGGGGGGCCACCGGGGAGCTGTTTTTT.

The CDR3 here is CASSEYEGSYEQYF. CDR3 DNA: TGTGCCAGCAGTGAGTATGAAGGCTCCTACGAGCAGTACTTC. This chain uses TRBV25-1 with TRBJ2-7, with D hard to call. From germline, CDR1 is MGHDK and CDR2 SYGVNS. This CDR3 region has 14 residues. V dropped 3 bases and J dropped 0 bases, with 9 bases sitting between them.

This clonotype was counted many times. The CDR3 spells CASSLDIFGGWTQYF. The CDR3 nucleotides are TGTGCCAGCAGCTTGGACATTTTCGGGGGGTGGACGCAGTATTTT. V is TRBV5-6 and J is TRBJ2-3; 7 nucleotides match TRBD2. CDR1 is SGHDT, CDR2 YYEEEE, per germline. With 0 bases clipped from V and 9 bases from J, the junction kept 10 bases outside the gene matches. CDR3 length equals 15 residues.

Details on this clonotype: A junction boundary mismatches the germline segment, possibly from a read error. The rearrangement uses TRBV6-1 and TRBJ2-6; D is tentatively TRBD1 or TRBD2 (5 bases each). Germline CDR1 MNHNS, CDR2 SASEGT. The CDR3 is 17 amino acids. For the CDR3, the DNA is TGTGCCAGCGATGATGCAGGGAGCCACTCTGGGACCAACGTCCTGACTTTC. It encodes CASDDAGSHSGTNVLTF.

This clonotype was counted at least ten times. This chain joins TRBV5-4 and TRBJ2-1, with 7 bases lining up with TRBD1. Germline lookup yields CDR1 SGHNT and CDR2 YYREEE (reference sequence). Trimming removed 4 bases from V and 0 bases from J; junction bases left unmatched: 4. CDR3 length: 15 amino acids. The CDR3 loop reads CASSGGQFSYNEQFF. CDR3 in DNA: TGTGCCAGCAGCGGGGGACAGTTCTCCTACAATGAGCAGTTCTTC.

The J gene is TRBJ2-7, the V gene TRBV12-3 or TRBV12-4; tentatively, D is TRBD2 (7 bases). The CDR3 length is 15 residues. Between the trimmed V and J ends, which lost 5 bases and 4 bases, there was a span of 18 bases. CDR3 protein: CASSPGRGLGYEQYF. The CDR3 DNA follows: TGTGCCAGCAGTCCGGGGCGGGGGCTAGGGTACGAGCAGTACTTC.

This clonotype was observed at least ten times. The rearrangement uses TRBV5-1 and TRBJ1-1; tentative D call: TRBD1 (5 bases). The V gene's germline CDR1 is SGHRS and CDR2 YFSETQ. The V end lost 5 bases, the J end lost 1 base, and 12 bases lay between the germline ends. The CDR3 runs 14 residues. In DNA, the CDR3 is TGCGCCAGCAGATCGACAGATTGGAACACTGAAGCTTTCTTT. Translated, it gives CASRSTDWNTEAFF.

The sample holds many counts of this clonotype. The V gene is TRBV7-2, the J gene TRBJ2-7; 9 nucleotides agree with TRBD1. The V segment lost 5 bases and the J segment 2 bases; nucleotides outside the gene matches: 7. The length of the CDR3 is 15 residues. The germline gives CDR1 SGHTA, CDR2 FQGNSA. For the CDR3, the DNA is TGTGCCAGCAGCGTTGCCGGGACAGGGCCCTACGAGCAGTACTTC. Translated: CASSVAGTGPYEQYF.

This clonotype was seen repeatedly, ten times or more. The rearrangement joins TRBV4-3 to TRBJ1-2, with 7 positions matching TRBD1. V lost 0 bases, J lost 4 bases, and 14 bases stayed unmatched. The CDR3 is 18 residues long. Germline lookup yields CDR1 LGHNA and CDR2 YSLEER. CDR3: CASSQEGRRQDRSYGYTF. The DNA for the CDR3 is TGCGCCAGCAGCCAAGAGGGGCGTCGGCAGGACAGGTCCTATGGCTACACCTTC.

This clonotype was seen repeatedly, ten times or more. CDR3 amino acids: CASSLINEQFF. CDR3 coding DNA: TGTGCCAGCAGTTTAATCAATGAGCAGTTCTTC. V is TRBV12-3 or TRBV12-4 and J is TRBJ2-1; no clear D. The CDR3 extends over 11 amino acids. V lost 2 bases and J 6 bases, leaving 2 bases between the germline ends.

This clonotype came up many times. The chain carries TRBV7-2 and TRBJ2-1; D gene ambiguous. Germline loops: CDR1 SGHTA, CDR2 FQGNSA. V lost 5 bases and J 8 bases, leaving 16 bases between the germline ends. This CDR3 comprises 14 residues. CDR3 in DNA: TGTGCCAGCAGCCCCCAGGTTGTCAAGGATGAGCAGTTCTTC. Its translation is CASSPQVVKDEQFF. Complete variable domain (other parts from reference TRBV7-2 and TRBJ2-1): GAGVSQSPSNKVTEKGKDVELRCDPISGHTALYWYRQSLGQGLEFLIYFQGNSAPDKSGLPSDRFSAERTGGSVSTLTIQRTQQEDSAVYLCASSPQVVKDEQFFGPGTRLTVL.

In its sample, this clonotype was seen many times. The CDR3 protein is CASSREGSGANVLTF. CDR3 coding DNA: TGTGCCAGCAGCCGGGAGGGCTCTGGGGCCAACGTCCTGACTTTC. This chain joins TRBV6-2 or TRBV6-3 and TRBJ2-6; 8 bases fit TRBD2. This CDR3 spans 15 amino acids. The V and J ends lost 6 bases and 0 bases, in that order; junction bases with no gene match: 1. Germline loops: CDR1 MNHEY, CDR2 SVGEGT.

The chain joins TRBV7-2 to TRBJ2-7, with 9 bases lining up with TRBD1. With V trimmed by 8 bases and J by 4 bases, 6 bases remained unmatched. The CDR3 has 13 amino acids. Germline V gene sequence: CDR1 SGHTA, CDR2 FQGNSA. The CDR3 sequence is CASGTGPGYEQYF. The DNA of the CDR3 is TGTGCCAGCGGGACAGGGCCGGGTTACGAGCAGTACTTC.